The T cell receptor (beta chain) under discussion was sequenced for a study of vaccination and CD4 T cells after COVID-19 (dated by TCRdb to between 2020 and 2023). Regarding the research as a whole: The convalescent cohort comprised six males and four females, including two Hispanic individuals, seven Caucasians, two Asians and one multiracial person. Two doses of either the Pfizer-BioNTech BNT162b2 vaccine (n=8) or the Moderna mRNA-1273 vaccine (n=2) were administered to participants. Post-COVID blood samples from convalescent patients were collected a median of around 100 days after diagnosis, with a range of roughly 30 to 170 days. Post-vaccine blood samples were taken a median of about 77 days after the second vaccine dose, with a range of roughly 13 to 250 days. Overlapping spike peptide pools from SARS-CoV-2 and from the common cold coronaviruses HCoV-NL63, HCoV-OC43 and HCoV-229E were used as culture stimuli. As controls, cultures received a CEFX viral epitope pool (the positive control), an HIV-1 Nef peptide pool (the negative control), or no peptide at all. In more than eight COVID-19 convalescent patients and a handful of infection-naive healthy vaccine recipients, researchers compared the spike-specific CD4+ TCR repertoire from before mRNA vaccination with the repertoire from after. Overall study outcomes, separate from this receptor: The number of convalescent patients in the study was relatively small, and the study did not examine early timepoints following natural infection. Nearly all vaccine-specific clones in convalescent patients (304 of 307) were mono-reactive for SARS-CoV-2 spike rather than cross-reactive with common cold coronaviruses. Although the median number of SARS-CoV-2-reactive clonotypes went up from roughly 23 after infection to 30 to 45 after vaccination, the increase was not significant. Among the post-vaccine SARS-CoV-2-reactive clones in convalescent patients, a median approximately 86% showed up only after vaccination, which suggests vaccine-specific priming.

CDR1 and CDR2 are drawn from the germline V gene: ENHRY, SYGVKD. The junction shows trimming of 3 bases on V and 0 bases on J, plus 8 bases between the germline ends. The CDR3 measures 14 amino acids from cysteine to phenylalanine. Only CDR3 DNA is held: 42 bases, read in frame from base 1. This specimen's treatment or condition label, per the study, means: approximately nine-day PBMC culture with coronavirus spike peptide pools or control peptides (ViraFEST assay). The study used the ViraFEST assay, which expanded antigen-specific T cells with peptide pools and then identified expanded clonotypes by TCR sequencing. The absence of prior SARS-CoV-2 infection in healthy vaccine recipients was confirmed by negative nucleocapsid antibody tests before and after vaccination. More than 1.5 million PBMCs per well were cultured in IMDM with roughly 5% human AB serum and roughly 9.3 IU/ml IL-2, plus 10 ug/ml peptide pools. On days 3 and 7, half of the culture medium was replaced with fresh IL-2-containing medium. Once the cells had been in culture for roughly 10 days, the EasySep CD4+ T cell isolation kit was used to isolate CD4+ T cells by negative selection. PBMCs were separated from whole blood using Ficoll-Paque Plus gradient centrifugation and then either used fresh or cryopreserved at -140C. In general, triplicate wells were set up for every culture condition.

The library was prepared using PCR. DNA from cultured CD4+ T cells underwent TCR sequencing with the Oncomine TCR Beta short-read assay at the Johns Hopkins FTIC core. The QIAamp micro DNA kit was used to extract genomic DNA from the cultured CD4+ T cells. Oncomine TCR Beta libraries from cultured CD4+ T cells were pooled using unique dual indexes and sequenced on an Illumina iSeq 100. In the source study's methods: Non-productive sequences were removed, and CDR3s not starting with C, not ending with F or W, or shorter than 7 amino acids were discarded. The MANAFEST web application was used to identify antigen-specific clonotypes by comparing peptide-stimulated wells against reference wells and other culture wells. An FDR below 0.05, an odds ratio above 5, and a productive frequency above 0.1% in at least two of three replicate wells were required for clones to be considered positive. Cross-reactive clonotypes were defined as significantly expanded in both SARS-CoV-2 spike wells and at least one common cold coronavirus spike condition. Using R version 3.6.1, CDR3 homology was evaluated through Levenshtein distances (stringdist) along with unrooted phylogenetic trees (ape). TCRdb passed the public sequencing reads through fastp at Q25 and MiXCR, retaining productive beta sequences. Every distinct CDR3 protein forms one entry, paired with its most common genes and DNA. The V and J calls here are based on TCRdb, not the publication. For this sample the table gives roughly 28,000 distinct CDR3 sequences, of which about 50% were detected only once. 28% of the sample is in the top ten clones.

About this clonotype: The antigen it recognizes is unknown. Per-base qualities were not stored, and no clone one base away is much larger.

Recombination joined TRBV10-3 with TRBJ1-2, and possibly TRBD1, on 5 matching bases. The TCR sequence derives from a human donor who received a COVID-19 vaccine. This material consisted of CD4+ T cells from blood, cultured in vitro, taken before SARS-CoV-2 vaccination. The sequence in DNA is TGTGCCATCAGTGAAGGGGTAGCTAACTATGGCTACACCTTC. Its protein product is CAISEGVANYGYTF.